The 16 T cell receptor beta chains given below trace back to one sample, sequenced in a study of blood T cell repertoires in COVID-19. Clones were sequenced by immunoSEQ multiplex PCR, and TCRdb holds only the in-frame ones, with some missing. The sample records about 120,000 clones, more than 75% being singletons. The sample taken for sequencing was peripheral blood. The receptors here all came from a woman aged 70-85 years with COVID-19, enrolled during active disease.

The chain's CDR3 is CASSLDRGLDGYTF. Here the CDR3 DNA reads TGCGCCAGCAGCTTGGACAGGGGGCTTGATGGCTACACCTTC. The chain couples TRBV5-1 to TRBJ1-2; 9 bases align to TRBD1. The germline V gene has CDR1 SGHRS and CDR2 YFSETQ. The CDR3 extends over 14 amino acids. V shed 0 bases and J 6 bases; nucleotides not matched to a gene: 3.

The chain joins TRBV28 to TRBJ2-1, with D perhaps TRBD2 (6 bases). In germline, CDR1 is MDHEN, CDR2 SYDVKM. The CDR3 contains 14 residues. V was shortened by 7 bases and J by 10 bases, with 20 bases between the two germline ends. The CDR3 coding sequence is TGTGCCAGCATTGTGGGGCGGGGAGTCCGAGAGCAGTTCTTC. Protein: CASIVGRGVREQFF. Looking up the rest from reference TRBV28 and TRBJ2-1 gives the full variable domain: DVKVTQSSRYLVKRTGEKVFLECVQDMDHENMFWYRQDPGLGLRLIYFSYDVKMKEKGDIPEGYSVSREKKERFSLILESASTNQTSMYLCASIVGRGVREQFFGPGTRLTVL.

This clone was recorded only once. V usage is TRBV20-1 and J usage is TRBJ2-1, with unresolved D. The CDR3 totals 11 residues. Germline assignment: CDR1 DFQATT and CDR2 SNEGSKA (reference sequence). The ends were cut back, 5 bases at V and 7 bases at J, with 9 bases in the middle. The CDR3 bases are TGCAGTGCTCCCGTAGCAAATGAGCAGTTCTTC. It is translated as CSAPVANEQFF.

The V call is TRBV4-1, the J call TRBJ2-4; TRBD2 matches at 12 bases. The junction had 4 bases not matched to a gene; V was cut back by 1 base and J by 0 bases. This CDR3 has 18 residues. Looked up from germline, CDR1 is MGHRA and CDR2 is YSYEKL. DNA of the CDR3: TGCGCCAGCAGCCAAGGGCTAGCGGGGGGGTCAGCCAAAAACATTCAGTACTTC. This translates into CASSQGLAGGSAKNIQYF.

This clone was detected once. The V call is TRBV7-6, the J call TRBJ2-3; no reliable D call. CDR3 length: 13 residues. Germline CDR1 SGHVS, CDR2 FNYEAQ. Between the trimmed V and J ends, which lost 4 bases and 2 bases, there was a span of 7 bases. The DNA of the CDR3 is TGTGCCAGCAGCTCTATAAACACAGATACGCAGTATTTT. It encodes CASSSINTDTQYF.

CDR3: CASSFDRDFYTF. In DNA form, the CDR3 reads TGCGCCAGCAGCTTTGACAGGGATTTCTACACCTTC. This chain joins TRBV5-1 and TRBJ1-2; 7 bases line up with TRBD1. Per the germline V gene, CDR1 is SGHRS and CDR2 is YFSETQ. V lost 2 bases, J lost 10 bases, and 5 bases stayed unmatched. There are 12 residues in the CDR3.

The chain recombines TRBV30 with TRBJ2-1, with 11 bases fitting TRBD2. V dropped 3 bases and J dropped 10; count of bases not matched to a gene: 11. Germline-derived CDR1 and CDR2 are GTSNPN and SVGIG (reference sequence). The CDR3 consists of 15 residues. CDR3 in amino acids: CAWSDIAGGRREQFF. CDR3 DNA sequence: TGTGCCTGGAGCGATATAGCGGGGGGGCGAAGGGAGCAGTTCTTC.

V and J are TRBV5-1 and TRBJ1-6; 7 positions agree with TRBD1. The germline gives CDR1 SGHRS, CDR2 YFSETQ. This CDR3 region has 16 residues. Trimming cost V 0 bases and J 7 bases; bases outside gene matches: 7. This CDR3 reads CASSLGGTVGNSPLHF. The CDR3 bases are TGCGCCAGCAGCTTGGGCGGGACAGTCGGGAATTCACCCCTCCACTTT.

This chain uses TRBV7-9 with TRBJ1-5; TRBD1 aligns across 8 bases. This CDR3 has 13 amino acids. Trimming cost V 6 bases and J 5 bases; bases outside gene matches: 3. Germline V CDR1 and CDR2: SEHNR, FQNEAQ (reference sequence). CDR3 loop: CASSLDRDQPQHF. Written as DNA, the CDR3 is TGTGCCAGCAGTTTGGACAGGGATCAGCCCCAGCATTTT.

The V call is TRBV29-1, the J call TRBJ1-4, with a weak D call TRBD1 (5 bases). The length of the CDR3 is 13 residues. Trimming took 7 bases from V and 11 from J, leaving 20 bases between them. The V gene's germline CDR1 is SQVTM and CDR2 ANQGSEA. The CDR3 nucleotides are TGCAGCGGGGTCCTTACGGGGGGGTCCAAACTGTTTTTT. Amino acids: CSGVLTGGSKLFF.

The gene calls are TRBV4-1 and TRBJ2-7; 8 bases map to TRBD2. This CDR3 contains 18 residues. The germline gives CDR1 MGHRA, CDR2 YSYEKL. Trimming at V came to 1 base and at J to 0 bases, leaving 11 bases not matched to a gene. DNA for the CDR3: TGCGCCAGCAGCCAAGTACCCCTAGCGGGTCCCAGCTCCTACGAGCAGTACTTC. This encodes CASSQVPLAGPSSYEQYF.

This clone was recorded many times. The genes are TRBV6-6 and TRBJ1-5, with D unresolved. This CDR3 comprises 11 residues. Germline V gene data show CDR1 as MNHNY and CDR2 as SVGAGI (reference sequence). The V gene lost 6 bases and the J gene lost 9 bases, with 9 bases spanning the gap. DNA for the CDR3: TGTGCCAGCAGCGCCGAGGGGCCCCAGCATTTT. Translating it yields CASSAEGPQHF.

The V call is TRBV5-5, the J call TRBJ1-5; tentatively, D is TRBD1 (5 bases). Trimming left V 2 bases short and J 1 base short, with 10 bases between. This CDR3 is 15 amino acids long. The germline V gene encodes CDR1 SGHKS and CDR2 YYEKEE (reference sequence). Here the CDR3 DNA reads TGTGCCAGCAGCTTCCACACAGGCAGCAATCAGCCCCAGCATTTT. Residues: CASSFHTGSNQPQHF.

DNA for the CDR3: TGTGCCAGCAGCCAATCAAGGGGGGGCCTCTCTGGAAACACCATATATTTT. Translated, it gives CASSQSRGGLSGNTIYF. The genes are TRBV16 and TRBJ1-3; weak D call: TRBD1 (6 bases). This CDR3 is built from 17 residues. V was pared by 0 bases and J by 0 bases, with 12 bases between. Germline CDR1 KGHSY, CDR2 FQNENV.

The V gene is TRBV27, the J gene TRBJ1-1, with a weak D call TRBD1 (6 bases). With 0 bases removed from V and 5 bases from J, the gap between germline ends came to 10 bases. The CDR3 covers 14 residues. CDR1 and CDR2 (germline): MNHEY, SMNVEV (reference sequence). The CDR3 DNA follows: TGTGCCAGCAGTTTATCTTTCCAGGGGACTGAAGCTTTCTTT. The encoded protein is CASSLSFQGTEAFF.

The rearrangement links TRBV5-6 to TRBJ1-2; D might be TRBD1 (5 bases). Germline lookup yields CDR1 SGHDT and CDR2 YYEEEE. The CDR3 length is 15 residues. The V end lost 3 bases, the J end lost 3 bases, and 15 bases lay between the germline ends. The CDR3 protein is CASSSGLGDYYGYTF. The CDR3 DNA reads as TGTGCCAGCAGCTCCGGATTAGGGGACTACTATGGCTACACCTTC.